This T cell receptor (beta chain) was observed in a study of shared clonotypes between healthy human individuals. In the study overall: Per-donor plates numbered three CD4 naive, three CD4 memory, two CD8 naive and one CD8 memory. General study findings and limits: Sorted-subset samples were not fully sequenced, rarefaction indicated.

Naivety among CD8 cells was defined by CD45RO negativity and positive CCR7 selection, thereby excluding terminally differentiated effector memory CD45RA+ cells. The germline V gene encodes CDR1 MNHEY and CDR2 SMNVEV (reference sequence). The V segment lost 7 bases and the J segment 4 bases; nucleotides outside the gene matches: 12. The CDR3 runs to 15 residues. To note about this clone: Its antigen is not known.

Clones were sequenced by immunoSEQ multiplex PCR, and TCRdb holds only the in-frame ones, with some missing. Of about 2,100,000 clones listed, about 92% were seen once; the top ten hold about 1.5%. The sequence was collected from a man aged 18-30 years in good health. Some clones in this sample may be carry-over from other donors' samples. Specimen: naive CD8+ T cells from PBMCs. This chain joins TRBV27 and TRBJ1-2, with TRBD1 matching 7 bases. Written as DNA, the CDR3 is TGTGCCAGCACGAACAGGGGAAAGGGGTTCTATGGCTACACCTTC. This gives the protein CASTNRGKGFYGYTF.